The 27 T cell receptor beta chains reported below all come from one sample, sequenced in a study of CD8 T cells in Susac syndrome (dated by TCRdb to the late 2010s). To prepare the library, the immunoSEQ multiplex PCR assay was applied. RNA was extracted using the RNeasy kit, and roughly 0.5 to 1 microgram was reverse transcribed with random hexamers. The public reads were reprocessed in TCRdb via fastp at Q25 and MiXCR, keeping in-frame beta chains. A single entry per CDR3 protein holds the most common genes and DNA from its merged rows. For this sample there are 150,000 to 160,000 distinct CDR3 sequences; approximately 95% appear just once. The ten largest clones capture 0.16% of the sample. The sequenced material came from CD4+ T cells from PBMCs. These receptors were collected from a human donor with Susac syndrome.

V and J are TRBV7-2 and TRBJ2-1; no firm D call. This CDR3 has 13 residues. CDR1 and CDR2 from the germline V gene are SGHTA and FQGNSA. The germline V and J ends were trimmed by 2 bases and 7 bases, with 9 bases remaining between them. The CDR3 protein is CASSLYTRNEQFF. CDR3 coding DNA: TGTGCCAGCAGCTTATACACTCGGAATGAGCAGTTCTTC.

This CDR3 is CASSQEIGTEAFF. The CDR3 DNA follows: TGCGCCAGCAGCCAAGAGATTGGGACTGAAGCTTTCTTT. V is TRBV4-3 and J is TRBJ1-1; unclear D gene. CDR3 length equals 13 residues. Deletions cut 0 bases from V and 5 bases from J, with 7 bases between. Germline CDR1 LGHNA, CDR2 YSLEER.

The chain joins TRBV29-1 to TRBJ2-7; possibly TRBD1 for D (6 bases). CDR1 is SQVTM, CDR2 ANQGSEA, per germline. Trimming removed 2 bases from V and 0 bases from J, with 11 bases in between. The CDR3 covers 14 residues. The CDR3 sequence is CSVEWATGSYEQYF. CDR3 nucleotides: TGCAGCGTTGAATGGGCGACAGGCTCCTACGAGCAGTACTTC.

The rearrangement uses TRBV20-1 and TRBJ2-7, with 10 bases aligning to TRBD2. Trimming at V came to 2 bases and at J to 6 bases, leaving 10 bases not matched to a gene. CDR3 size: 15 residues. CDR1 is DFQATT and CDR2 is SNEGSKA in the germline V gene (reference sequence). Here the CDR3 reads CSARTQAGGPSEQYF. DNA for the CDR3: TGCAGTGCTAGAACCCAAGCGGGGGGGCCTTCCGAGCAGTACTTC.

V and J are TRBV29-1 and TRBJ2-6, with unresolved D. The V gene's germline CDR1 is SQVTM and CDR2 ANQGSEA. The CDR3 has 14 residues. Trimming took off 3 bases at V and 0 bases at J, with 6 bases between the two ends. CDR3 coding DNA: TGCAGCGTTGATATTAGCTCTGGGGCCAACGTCCTGACTTTC. Translating it yields CSVDISSGANVLTF.

The V and J genes are TRBV6-5 and TRBJ1-1; D gene ambiguous. V lost 6 bases to trimming and J lost 0 bases, with 5 bases between them. CDR1 and CDR2 from the germline V gene are MNHEY and SVGAGI. The CDR3 is 12 residues long. CDR3 sequence (DNA): TGTGCCAGCAGAAAGATGAACACTGAAGCTTTCTTT. It encodes CASRKMNTEAFF.

The V call is TRBV18, the J call TRBJ2-7, with D perhaps TRBD1 (6 bases). Germline V lookup: CDR1 KGHSH, CDR2 LQKENI. This CDR3 spans 14 amino acids. V was clipped by 3 bases and J by 2 bases, with 11 bases between them. CDR3 bases: TGTGCCAGCTCACCCCTGGGGGCAGCCTACGAGCAGTACTTC. It codes for CASSPLGAAYEQYF.

The rearrangement uses TRBV20-1 and TRBJ2-3; TRBD2 matches 8 bases. The germline V gene encodes CDR1 DFQATT and CDR2 SNEGSKA (reference sequence). The V and J ends lost 6 bases and 2 bases, in that order; junction bases with no gene match: 10. This CDR3 region has 15 residues. In DNA form, the CDR3 reads TGCAGTGCAACAAATGCGGGGGGCAACACAGATACGCAGTATTTT. This translates into CSATNAGGNTDTQYF.

The genes are TRBV2 and TRBJ1-5; TRBD1 might be the D (5 bases). Trimming shortened V by 5 bases and J by 7 bases, and 12 bases separated the two germline ends. The germline V gene encodes CDR1 SNHLY and CDR2 FYNNEI. CDR3 size: 13 residues. CDR3 sequence reads: CASSRDEGQPQHF. The CDR3 bases are TGTGCCAGCAGTAGGGATGAGGGGCAGCCCCAGCATTTT.

The chain recombines TRBV12-5 with TRBJ2-2; D gene ambiguous. The CDR3 totals 13 residues. Trimming took 1 base from V and 3 from J, leaving 3 bases between them. Germline CDR1 and CDR2: LGHNT and FRNRAP. The chain's CDR3 is CASGLGYTGELFF. The CDR3 DNA sequence: TGTGCTAGTGGTTTGGGCTACACCGGGGAGCTGTTTTTT. The full variable domain, in which reference TRBV12-5 and TRBJ2-2 provide the parts outside the CDR3, is DARVTQTPRHKVTEMGQEVTMRCQPILGHNTVFWYRQTMMQGLELLAYFRNRAPLDDSGMPKDRFSAEMPDATLATLKIQPSEPRDSAVYFCASGLGYTGELFFGEGSRLTVL.

The chain has TRBV7-8 and TRBJ2-6; D call uncertain. Germline CDR1 reads SGHVS; CDR2 reads FQNEAQ. The CDR3 runs to 15 residues. V was trimmed by 5 bases and J by 3 bases, leaving 11 bases between them. The CDR3 loop is CASSLQRVGANVLTF. The DNA of the CDR3 is TGTGCCAGCAGCCTACAACGGGTTGGGGCCAACGTCCTGACTTTC.

This sequence joins TRBV20-1 and TRBJ1-4, with a tentative D call TRBD1 (6 bases). V was trimmed by 3 bases and J by 7 bases, leaving 27 bases between them. CDR3 length equals 18 residues. The germline V gene has CDR1 DFQATT and CDR2 SNEGSKA (reference sequence). The CDR3 DNA is TGCAGTGCTAGGTTAAGGGATCTTAGGACAGCCCCGACTGAAAAACTGTTTTTT. It yields the protein CSARLRDLRTAPTEKLFF.

The rearrangement links TRBV6-6 to TRBJ2-5; 8 nucleotides match TRBD1. In germline, CDR1 is MNHNY, CDR2 SVGAGI (reference sequence). The CDR3 is 14 residues long. The ends lost 2 bases at V and 3 bases at J; junction bases unmatched: 2. CDR3 loop: CASSYDRGEETQYF. CDR3 nucleotide sequence: TGTGCCAGCAGTTACGACAGGGGTGAAGAGACCCAGTACTTC.

The CDR3 here is CSVGLIPRETQYF. The CDR3 nucleotides are TGCAGCGTTGGACTTATACCCCGAGAGACCCAGTACTTC. The rearrangement joins TRBV29-1 to TRBJ2-5; D not resolved. Trimming took 4 bases from V and 4 from J, leaving 13 bases between them. CDR1 is SQVTM and CDR2 is ANQGSEA in the germline V gene. This CDR3 has 13 residues.

The genes are TRBV7-9 and TRBJ2-3; D may be TRBD1 or TRBD2 (5 bases each). The CDR3 length is 13 residues. Germline lookup yields CDR1 SEHNR and CDR2 FQNEAQ (reference sequence). Trimming stripped 5 bases from V and 4 bases from J, with 10 bases between. The CDR3 DNA follows: TGTGCCAGCAGCCTGAGGGACCCAGATACGCAGTATTTT. Translation gives CASSLRDPDTQYF.

CDR3 sequence: CASSHVGGGETQYF. CDR3 nucleotide sequence: TGCGCCAGCAGCCACGTAGGCGGGGGTGAGACCCAGTACTTC. This chain connects TRBV4-1 to TRBJ2-5, with 7 positions matching TRBD2. Germline V gene lookup returns CDR1 MGHRA and CDR2 YSYEKL. The CDR3 has 14 residues. Trimming at V came to 3 bases and at J to 5 bases, leaving 6 bases not matched to a gene.

Here the CDR3 DNA reads TGCAGCGTCGATACCGGCCAGATCGGCTACACCTTC. This gives the protein CSVDTGQIGYTF. The chain employs TRBV29-1 and TRBJ1-2, with D unresolved. This CDR3 is 12 amino acids long. The V gene lost 6 bases and the J gene lost 8 bases, with 16 bases spanning the gap. Germline-derived CDR1 and CDR2 are SQVTM and ANQGSEA.

V is TRBV27 and J is TRBJ1-5; possible D gene TRBD1, 5 bases. V lost 6 bases and J lost 7, with 16 bases in between. This CDR3 region has 14 residues. Germline V gene sequence: CDR1 MNHEY, CDR2 SMNVEV (reference sequence). The chain's CDR3 is CASSSRQGQQPQHF. DNA for the CDR3: TGTGCCAGCAGCTCCAGACAAGGACAACAGCCCCAGCATTTT.

The V gene is TRBV20-1, the J gene TRBJ2-5; D might be TRBD2 (5 bases). Trimming shortened V by 3 bases and J by 4 bases, and 9 bases separated the two germline ends. Germline V lookup: CDR1 DFQATT, CDR2 SNEGSKA (reference sequence). This CDR3 region has 12 residues. The CDR3 sequence: CSARFGGETQYF. CDR3 nucleotide sequence: TGCAGTGCTAGGTTCGGAGGAGAGACCCAGTACTTC.

The CDR3 is CASSPRGDRATEAFF. In nucleotides, the CDR3 is TGTGCCAGTAGTCCTCGTGGGGACAGGGCCACTGAAGCTTTCTTT. The chain uses TRBV19 and TRBJ1-1; TRBD1 matches at 9 bases. The V segment lost 5 bases and the J segment 4 bases; nucleotides outside the gene matches: 8. The CDR3 contains 15 residues. Germline CDR1 is LNHDA and CDR2 is SQIVND (reference sequence). The full variable domain, completed using reference TRBV19 and TRBJ1-1, is DGGITQSPKYLFRKEGQNVTLSCEQNLNHDAMYWYRQDPGQGLRLIYYSQIVNDFQKGDIAEGYSVSREKKESFPLTVTSAQKNPTAFYLCASSPRGDRATEAFFGQGTRLTVV.

The CDR3 spells CASSRQLSSYNEQFF. The CDR3 DNA follows: TGTGCCAGCAGCCGACAGCTTAGCTCCTACAATGAGCAGTTCTTC. The rearrangement joins TRBV6-2 or TRBV6-3 to TRBJ2-1; D perhaps matches TRBD1 (5 bases). V lost 6 bases to trimming and J lost 0 bases, with 12 bases between them. This CDR3 spans 15 amino acids. Germline CDR1 and CDR2: MNHEY and SVGEGT.

The DNA for the CDR3 is TGCAGCGCTGCCGGGACAGGGGGCGCGGGGGTTAGGGAAAAACTGTTTTTT. Protein: CSAAGTGGAGVREKLFF. The rearrangement joins TRBV29-1 to TRBJ1-4; TRBD1 agrees at 12 bases. This CDR3 contains 17 residues. Losses at the gene ends were 7 bases for V and 8 bases for J; bases not matched to a gene: 17. Germline CDR1 SQVTM, CDR2 ANQGSEA.

This clonotype was counted a single time. This chain links TRBV7-9 with TRBJ2-7; D might be TRBD1 or TRBD2, each matching 5 bases. The CDR3 is 14 amino acids. Trimming pared 5 bases from V and 7 bases from J, leaving 18 bases between. Per germline, CDR1 SEHNR and CDR2 FQNEAQ (reference sequence). The CDR3 bases are TGTGCCAGCAGCCAGTCGGGACGCTCCAGGGAGCAGTACTTC. The encoded protein is CASSQSGRSREQYF.

The chain joins TRBV20-1 to TRBJ2-1, with unresolved D. The germline gives CDR1 DFQATT, CDR2 SNEGSKA (reference sequence). The CDR3 is made up of 15 amino acids. The V end lost 2 bases, the J end lost 4 bases, and 15 bases lay between the germline ends. The CDR3 is CSARIRGQAYNEQFF. DNA for the CDR3: TGCAGTGCTAGAATTCGTGGGCAGGCGTACAATGAGCAGTTCTTC.

The chain joins TRBV20-1 to TRBJ1-1, with 8 bases lining up with TRBD1. In germline, CDR1 is DFQATT, CDR2 SNEGSKA (reference sequence). Unmatched junction bases numbered 9, after V lost 1 base and J lost 5 bases. CDR3 length: 15 amino acids. The CDR3 reads CSARASGQARTEAFF. The CDR3 DNA sequence: TGCAGTGCTAGAGCATCGGGACAGGCGAGGACTGAAGCTTTCTTT.

The chain employs TRBV23-1 and TRBJ2-7, with D uncertain. Being an ORF, TRBV23-1 has a function that is uncertain. This CDR3 is 14 amino acids long. V was shortened by 3 bases and J by 4 bases, with 13 bases between the two germline ends. CDR3 residues: CASSHRHYTYEQYF. The CDR3 coding sequence is TGCGCCAGCAGTCACCGACACTACACTTACGAGCAGTACTTC.

The genes are TRBV7-2 and TRBJ1-2; no clear D. Germline V gene data show CDR1 as SGHTA and CDR2 as FQGNSA. Trimming cost V 5 bases and J 9 bases, with 10 bases left between them. CDR3 length: 11 amino acids. The CDR3: CASSQGKSYTF. The CDR3, as DNA: TGTGCCAGCAGCCAAGGGAAAAGCTACACCTTC.